These 15 T cell receptor beta chains were sequenced from one sample in a study of T cells in Graves' hyperthyroidism and ophthalmopathy. It was RNA transcripts that yielded the amplified TCR beta CDR3 regions. RT-PCR in the first round (using the HTBI primer set) targeted the TCR CDR3. TCRdb used MiXCR to reprocess the multiplex PCR reads, holding one entry per CDR3 protein. This repertoire shows 300,000 to 500,000 distinct CDR3 sequences, roughly an eighth found once; its top ten account for approximately 29%. Input material: blood. The receptor set was obtained from a man over 45 with Graves' ophthalmopathy.

This clonotype came up once. This sequence joins TRBV15 and TRBJ2-2; D gene uncertain. This CDR3 comprises 13 residues. The germline V gene encodes CDR1 LNHNV and CDR2 YYDKDF (reference sequence). The ends were cut back, 5 bases at V and 6 bases at J, with 10 bases in the middle. The CDR3 sequence: CATSPWDSGELFF. The DNA of the CDR3 is TGTGCCACCAGCCCTTGGGATTCCGGGGAGCTGTTTTTT.

This clonotype was detected many times. V usage is TRBV28 and J usage is TRBJ1-5, with D possibly being TRBD1 (6 bases). Trimming left V 3 bases short and J 7 bases short, with 16 bases between. The germline CDR1 and CDR2 sequences are MDHEN and SYDVKM. CDR3 length: 15 residues. The CDR3 sequence is CASSLLGATAQPQHF. The CDR3 DNA follows: TGTGCCAGCAGTTTGTTGGGGGCCACGGCCCAGCCCCAGCATTTT.

This clonotype has at least ten counts. The rearrangement uses TRBV28 and TRBJ1-6; no clear D. The V end was cut by 6 bases, the J end by 9 bases, with 21 bases between. CDR3 size: 16 residues. From germline, CDR1 is MDHEN and CDR2 SYDVKM. The CDR3 protein is CASRHPPGAGISPLHF. Here the CDR3 DNA reads TGTGCCAGCAGACACCCGCCGGGAGCAGGCATTTCACCCCTCCACTTT.

The chain uses TRBV27 and TRBJ1-2; TRBD1 matches at 9 bases. After removal of 6 bases from V and 7 bases from J, the junction contained 9 bases not matched to a gene. The CDR3 is made up of 14 amino acids. CDR1 is MNHEY, CDR2 SMNVEV, per germline (reference sequence). The CDR3 reads CASRRSGQGIGYTF. The CDR3, as DNA: TGTGCCAGCAGACGCTCCGGACAGGGGATTGGCTACACCTTC.

This clonotype was observed a handful of times. The CDR3 DNA is TGCGCCAGCAGTGTGAAAAATACAGGGAACACTGAAGCTTTCTTT. Protein: CASSVKNTGNTEAFF. The V call is TRBV10-2, the J call TRBJ1-1, with D perhaps TRBD1 (5 bases). CDR3 length: 15 residues. Germline V lookup: CDR1 WSHSY, CDR2 SAAADI. Trimming removed 4 bases from V and 1 base from J, with 13 bases in between.

This clonotype was seen only a few times. The chain links TRBV20-1 to TRBJ2-1; 8 nucleotides match TRBD2. After removal of 2 bases from V and 6 bases from J, the junction contained 6 bases not matched to a gene. This CDR3 spans 14 amino acids. CDR1 and CDR2 (germline): DFQATT, SNEGSKA (reference sequence). The CDR3 nucleotides read TGCAGTGCTAGAAAAGCGGGAGCTTTCAATGAGCAGTTCTTC. The encoded protein is CSARKAGAFNEQFF.

Turning to this clonotype: This clone may be a read error of a much larger clone one base away. This is likely a read error, given that the CDR3 carries no conserved phenylalanine or tryptophan at its end. The chain employs TRBV29-1 and TRBJ1-1, with D unresolved. Trimming removed 5 bases at V and 5 bases at J, with 12 bases between. Germline V gene data show CDR1 as SQVTM and CDR2 as ANQGSEA. CDR3 size: 12 residues. The CDR3 loop is CSVRKGGTEAFL. Here the CDR3 DNA reads TGCAGCGTTAGGAAGGGAGGGACTGAAGCTTTCCTT.

The chain is built from TRBV9 and TRBJ2-5, with 10 bases matching TRBD2. With 0 bases clipped from V and 5 bases from J, the junction kept 7 bases outside the gene matches. Germline CDR1 is SGDLS and CDR2 is YYNGEE. The CDR3 has 16 residues. Here the CDR3 DNA reads TGTGCCAGCAGCGTAGATTGGGCTAGCGGGAGTGAGACCCAGTACTTC. Encoded protein: CASSVDWASGSETQYF.

There are many counts of this clonotype. The V and J genes are TRBV5-1 and TRBJ2-1; no firm D call. CDR3 length: 13 residues. Germline CDR1 is SGHRS and CDR2 is YFSETQ. Trimming stripped 0 bases from V and 5 bases from J, with 6 bases between. CDR3 in DNA: TGCGCCAGCAGCTTGGTTGGTGACAATGAGCAGTTCTTC. Protein product: CASSLVGDNEQFF.

The chain links TRBV5-4 to TRBJ2-7; 9 bases match TRBD1. Unmatched junction bases numbered 10, after V lost 5 bases and J lost 4 bases. CDR3 length equals 15 residues. Germline CDR1 and CDR2: SGHNT and YYREEE (reference sequence). CDR3 sequence: CASRQTGTGLYEQYF. The CDR3, as DNA: TGTGCCAGCAGACAAACCGGGACAGGGCTGTACGAGCAGTACTTC. The full variable domain, in which reference TRBV5-4 and TRBJ2-7 provide the parts outside the CDR3, is ETGVTQSPTHLIKTRGQQVTLRCSSQSGHNTVSWYQQALGQGPQFIFQYYREEENGRGNFPPRFSGLQFPNYSSELNVNALELDDSALYLCASRQTGTGLYEQYFGPGTRLTVT.

The chain has TRBV27 and TRBJ2-1; D gene uncertain. Germline CDR1 MNHEY, CDR2 SMNVEV (reference sequence). V was trimmed by 2 bases and J by 7 bases, leaving 12 bases between them. This CDR3 contains 14 residues. The chain's CDR3 is CASSLRLSDNEQFF. The CDR3 DNA follows: TGTGCCAGCAGTTTAAGGTTGTCAGATAATGAGCAGTTCTTC.

The chain employs TRBV5-1 and TRBJ2-5; 8 bases map to TRBD1. Germline values: CDR1 SGHRS, CDR2 YFSETQ. Trimming took 2 bases from V and 4 from J; bases not matched to a gene: 4. This CDR3 has 14 amino acids. The CDR3: CASSFTDRGETQYF. The DNA for the CDR3 is TGCGCCAGCAGCTTCACTGACAGGGGAGAGACCCAGTACTTC. Full variable domain (remainder filled in from reference TRBV5-1 and TRBJ2-5): KAGVTQTPRYLIKTRGQQVTLSCSPISGHRSVSWYQQTPGQGLQFLFEYFSETQRNKGNFPGRFSGRQFSNSRSEMNVSTLELGDSALYLCASSFTDRGETQYFGPGTRLLVL.

This clonotype was observed a handful of times. The chain uses TRBV28 and TRBJ2-2; D gene ambiguous. The CDR3 spans 15 residues. Trimming removed 6 bases at V and 3 bases at J, with 14 bases between. Germline V gives CDR1 MDHEN, CDR2 SYDVKM. CDR3 DNA: TGTGCCAGCAGCCAAGCAGCGTTAGACACCGGGGAGCTGTTTTTT. Its protein product is CASSQAALDTGELFF.

The table lists this clonotype with a few counts. The chain uses TRBV6-1 and TRBJ2-1; possible D gene TRBD2, 5 bases. Germline CDR1 is MNHNS and CDR2 is SASEGT. V was cut by 6 bases and J by 5 bases, with 14 bases left in between. CDR3 length: 14 residues. The chain's CDR3 is CASSRFGKHNEQFF. The CDR3 region has the DNA TGTGCCAGCAGCCGTTTCGGGAAACACAATGAGCAGTTCTTC.

The V and J genes are TRBV20-1 and TRBJ2-6; D not resolved. The CDR3 contains 14 residues. V shed 3 bases and J shed 0 bases, with 6 bases lying between them. Germline CDR1 DFQATT, CDR2 SNEGSKA (reference sequence). The CDR3 DNA reads as TGCAGTGCTAGTGATAGCTCTGGGGCCAACGTCCTGACTTTC. Amino acid sequence: CSASDSSGANVLTF.